The rows below give T cell receptor beta chains drawn from one sample of a study of long-term antiretroviral therapy in people with HIV. Assay: immunoSEQ multiplex PCR; the TCRdb copy retains only in-frame clones and omits some. This table holds 20,000 to 30,000 clones, 85% found once. The sample in question was unsorted PBMCs, obtained 2.3 years after starting antiretroviral therapy. Receptors originate from a man between 35 and 55 years old with HIV. CDR3s include the opening cysteine and the closing phenylalanine or tryptophan. D genes are given only for firm matches. Clone size is given for some rows only: seen once, a few or many times, or a class if the clone is expanded.

abundance	v_gene	d_gene	j_gene	CDR3nt	CDR3aa
-	TRBV9	-	TRBJ1-6	TGTGCCAGCAGCGTAGCCAGCTCCTATAATTCACCCCTCCACTTT	CASSVASSYNSPLHF
once	TRBV6-5	-	TRBJ2-7	TGTGCCAGCAGTTACGGGGGCACCTCCTACGAGCAGTACTTC	CASSYGGTSYEQYF
-	TRBV6-1	-	TRBJ1-2	TGTGCCAGCAGTGAAGGACAGGAAAGGAGCTATGGCTACACCTTC	CASSEGQERSYGYTF
-	TRBV20-1	-	TRBJ2-7	TGCAGTGCTCCGGACGGCTACGAGCAGTACTTC	CSAPDGYEQYF
-	TRBV7-9	-	TRBJ2-6	TGTGCCAGCAGCTTAGTGGCCTTCAGCTCTGGGGCCAACGTCCTGACTTTC	CASSLVAFSSGANVLTF
-	TRBV6-5	-	TRBJ2-7	TGTGCCAGCAGTTACGGGGGGGGCGGTTACGAGCAGTACTTC	CASSYGGGGYEQYF
-	TRBV6-5	TRBD1	TRBJ1-4	TGTGCCAGCAGTTCAAAGGACAGGGCAAGAGGGGAAAAACTGTTTTTT	CASSSKDRARGEKLFF
-	TRBV18	-	TRBJ1-1	TGTGCCAGCTCATCCTGGACCGGGACGGCGAACACTGAAGCTTTCTTT	CASSSWTGTANTEAFF
once	TRBV2	-	TRBJ2-3	TGTGCCAGTCAGGGTGAGGATACGCAGTATTTT	CASQGEDTQYF
-	TRBV27	TRBD1	TRBJ2-2	TGTGCCAGCACCGAGGCGACAGGGTCCGGGGAGCTGTTTTTT	CASTEATGSGELFF
-	TRBV6-5	-	TRBJ2-5	TGTGCCAGCAGTTACTTCGCCGGGCCGGAGGGGACCCAGTACTTC	CASSYFAGPEGTQYF
once	TRBV6-5	-	TRBJ2-2	TGTGCCAGCAGTTACTTCACAGCGAACACCGGGGAGCTGTTTTTT	CASSYFTANTGELFF
-	TRBV6-5	-	TRBJ2-6	TGTGCCAGCAGTTCTGGGCCTTCTGGGGCCAACGTCCTGACTTTC	CASSSGPSGANVLTF
-	TRBV4-1	TRBD1	TRBJ1-5	TGCGCCAGCAGCCAAGATCGGGGGGGACAGGGGTCCCAGCCCCAGCATTTT	CASSQDRGGQGSQPQHF
-	TRBV5-6	-	TRBJ1-4	TGTGCCAGCAGCTTCCGGCAGGGCACTAATGAAAAACTGTTTTTT	CASSFRQGTNEKLFF
-	TRBV4-1	TRBD2	TRBJ2-3	TGCGCCAGCAGCCAAGTATGGGCTAGCGGGAGCACAGATACGCAGTATTTT	CASSQVWASGSTDTQYF
once	TRBV2	-	TRBJ2-3	TGTGCCAGCAGTAGTAGCACAGATACGCAGTATTTT	CASSSSTDTQYF
-	TRBV18	-	TRBJ1-1	TGTGCCAGCTCACCGGCAGCCCAGACCACTGAAGCTTTCTTT	CASSPAAQTTEAFF
-	TRBV29-1	-	TRBJ2-1	TGCAGCGTTCCGGGGGTGGACAATGAGCAGTTCTTC	CSVPGVDNEQFF
once	TRBV2	-	TRBJ2-7	TGTGCCAGCAGTGAAGCGCGGCAGGGAGTGGGGGAGCAGTACTTC	CASSEARQGVGEQYF
-	TRBV4-1	-	TRBJ2-1	TGCGCCAGCAGCCTCAGCTCCTACAATGAGCAGTTCTTC	CASSLSSYNEQFF
-	TRBV13	TRBD2	TRBJ2-3	TGTGCCAGCAGCCACGGACTAGCGGAGTATACGCAGTATTTT	CASSHGLAEYTQYF
-	TRBV5-1	TRBD2	TRBJ2-1	TGCGCCAGCAGCGTAGCGGGAGGCTCGAATGTCAATGAGCAGTTCTTC	CASSVAGGSNVNEQFF
once	TRBV13	-	TRBJ1-3	TGTGCCAGCAGCTTAGTCCCGGACAGCTCCTCTGGAAACACCATATATTTT	CASSLVPDSSSGNTIYF
-	TRBV9	TRBD2	TRBJ2-5	TGTGCCAGCAGCGTAGATGGGTCTAGCGGCGAGACCCAGTACTTC	CASSVDGSSGETQYF
-	TRBV2	-	TRBJ2-5	TGTGCCAGCAGTGATGGGCCGGGCTATCGAGAGACCCAGTACTTC	CASSDGPGYRETQYF
-	TRBV11-2	-	TRBJ2-7	TGTGCCAGCAGCTTAGACTCCTTATACGAGCAGTACTTC	CASSLDSLYEQYF
-	TRBV9	TRBD2	TRBJ2-3	TGTGCCAGCAGCGTAGAAGGGAGGGTAACAGATACGCAGTATTTT	CASSVEGRVTDTQYF
few	TRBV10-3	-	TRBJ1-4	TGTGCGCGCGAGCCCGAAGATGAAAAACTGTTTTTT	CAREPEDEKLFF
-	TRBV19	TRBD2	TRBJ2-3	TGTGCCAGTAGCTTAGCGGGACGACGGACAGATACGCAGTATTTT	CASSLAGRRTDTQYF
-	TRBV30	-	TRBJ2-7	TGTGCCTGGATGGGACCGCGTGGCGAGCAGTACTTC	CAWMGPRGEQYF
-	TRBV10-3	-	TRBJ1-3	TGTGCCCCTAACACGGCACAGTCCGGCCACACCATATATTTT	CAPNTAQSGHTIYF
-	TRBV11-2	TRBD1	TRBJ2-7	TGTGCCAGCAGCTTGAACAGGGGTTACGAGCAGTACTTC	CASSLNRGYEQYF
-	TRBV14	TRBD2	TRBJ2-2	TGTGCCAGCAGCCAAGATTCGTGGCGCGGGGGGTACACCGGGGAGCTGTTTTTT	CASSQDSWRGGYTGELFF
once	TRBV27	TRBD1	TRBJ2-1	TGTGCCAGCAGTCCTGACCATCAGACAGGGTTCAAGCAGTTCTTC	CASSPDHQTGFKQFF
-	TRBV2	TRBD1	TRBJ2-7	TGTGCCAGCGCCCCAGGGGGATACGAGCAGTACTTC	CASAPGGYEQYF
-	TRBV29-1	TRBD1	TRBJ2-2	TGCAGCGTCCGGGACAGGGGACACACCGGGGAGCTGTTTTTT	CSVRDRGHTGELFF
-	TRBV18	TRBD1	TRBJ1-2	TGTGCCAGCTCACCAGGACAGGGATCATACTATGGCTACACCTTC	CASSPGQGSYYGYTF
-	TRBV6-5	-	TRBJ2-2	TGTGCCAGCAGTTACTCTTCTCCCGGGGAGCTGTTTTTT	CASSYSSPGELFF
-	TRBV11-3	-	TRBJ2-1	TGTGCCAGCAGCCCCTTAGTGGCTGGGTTAGGTGAGCAGTTCTTC	CASSPLVAGLGEQFF
-	TRBV18	-	TRBJ2-7	TGTGCCAGCTCCGGGACGCAAACCTACGAGCAGTACTTC	CASSGTQTYEQYF
-	TRBV6-5	-	TRBJ1-1	TGTGCCAGCAGTCCACTCAGCCGCAACACTGAAGCTTTCTTT	CASSPLSRNTEAFF
-	TRBV20-1	-	TRBJ1-1	TGCAGTGCTCGCCCGGTCACTGAAGCTTTCTTT	CSARPVTEAFF
-	TRBV5-1	TRBD1	TRBJ1-4	TGCGCCAGCAGCCCGACAGGGGGCTTTGAAAAACTGTTTTTT	CASSPTGGFEKLFF
-	TRBV4-2	-	TRBJ1-1	TGTGCCAGCAGCCAGGAACAGGGAGTAGCTTTCTTT	CASSQEQGVAFF
-	TRBV13	-	TRBJ1-2	TGTGCCAGCAGCACAGGACGCGCTGGCTATGGCTACACCTTC	CASSTGRAGYGYTF
few	TRBV12-1	-	TRBJ1-1	TGTGCCAGCAGCTTTGGTGACAGGGGAACCAACACTGAAGCTTTCTTT	CASSFGDRGTNTEAFF
-	TRBV7-9	-	TRBJ1-2	TGTGCCAGCAGCTTAGGGGCAGGGGATGGCTACACCTTC	CASSLGAGDGYTF
once	TRBV20-1	-	TRBJ2-5	TGCAGTGCTAGTCCCGAAGAGACCCAGTACTTC	CSASPEETQYF